The 18 T cell receptor beta chains below come from one sample, sequenced in a study of T cells in localized non-small cell lung cancer. This table comes from immunoSEQ multiplex PCR, and its TCRdb copy is limited to in-frame clones, with some not included. The sample yields tens of thousands of clones, 75% to 95% seen once. The sequenced sample was peripheral blood mononuclear cells, obtained before any cancer treatment. The receptors come from a female donor older than 55 with stage II lung adenocarcinoma.

V gene TRBV6-5 combines with J gene TRBJ2-7; 9 bases line up with TRBD1. CDR3 length equals 16 residues. The V gene's germline CDR1 is MNHEY and CDR2 SVGAGI. With 0 bases clipped from V and 2 bases from J, the junction kept 5 bases outside the gene matches. The CDR3 is CASSYSPQGAPYEQYF. The CDR3 region has the DNA TGTGCCAGCAGTTACTCCCCACAGGGGGCGCCCTACGAGCAGTACTTC.

The V gene is TRBV7-7, the J gene TRBJ2-5, with a weak D call TRBD1 (6 bases). Germline values: CDR1 SSHAT, CDR2 FNYEAQ (reference sequence). The CDR3 runs 15 residues. V was pared by 1 base and J by 5 bases, with 14 bases between. The CDR3 loop is CASSLGQGIFETQYF. The CDR3 DNA sequence: TGTGCCAGCAGCTTAGGTCAGGGGATTTTTGAGACCCAGTACTTC.

The genes are TRBV7-2 and TRBJ2-2; possible D gene TRBD1, 5 bases. The ends were cut back, 1 base at V and 2 bases at J, with 17 bases in the middle. The germline gives CDR1 SGHTA, CDR2 FQGNSA. CDR3 length equals 18 residues. DNA of the CDR3: TGTGCCAGCAGCTTAGTTTCCCCTGGGGCTTTTAACACCGGGGAGCTGTTTTTT. Translating gives CASSLVSPGAFNTGELFF.

The chain couples TRBV2 to TRBJ1-5; 8 bases agree with TRBD1. The trim removed 3 bases at V and 6 bases at J, leaving 7 bases unmatched. The CDR3 is 15 residues long. Germline V lookup: CDR1 SNHLY, CDR2 FYNNEI. The CDR3 reads CASSDSQGAVQPQHF. The CDR3 DNA is TGTGCCAGCAGTGATTCGCAGGGGGCTGTTCAGCCCCAGCATTTT.

The gene calls are TRBV29-1 and TRBJ2-1; 7 nucleotides line up with TRBD2. The length of the CDR3 is 15 residues. Trimming at V came to 6 bases and at J to 4 bases, leaving 12 bases not matched to a gene. Per the germline V gene, CDR1 is SQVTM and CDR2 is ANQGSEA. The CDR3 loop reads CSVKGRESQYNEQFF. The CDR3 nucleotides read TGCAGCGTCAAGGGGCGGGAGTCCCAATACAATGAGCAGTTCTTC.

The J gene is TRBJ2-3, the V gene TRBV1; whether TRBD2, the table's D call, matches the DNA was not checked. TRBV1 is annotated as a pseudogene. The CDR3 runs to 17 residues. This CDR3 is CTSSLTSGRASKDTQYF. CDR3 in DNA: TGCACCAGCAGCTTAACTAGCGGGAGGGCTTCAAAAGATACGCAGTATTTT.

The V and J genes are TRBV2 and TRBJ2-7, with TRBD1 as a possible D gene (6 bases). The V end lost 5 bases, the J end lost 6 bases, and 14 bases lay between the germline ends. The length of the CDR3 is 13 residues. From germline, CDR1 is SNHLY and CDR2 FYNNEI. The DNA for the CDR3 is TGTGCCAGCAGTATACAGGGTCTGGTCGAGCAGTACTTC. Translated: CASSIQGLVEQYF.

The chain carries TRBV9 and TRBJ1-2; no clear D. Germline V CDR1 and CDR2: SGDLS, YYNGEE. The V end was cut by 3 bases, the J end by 0 bases, with 6 bases between. The CDR3 spans 13 residues. In nucleotides, the CDR3 is TGTGCCAGCAGCGGACGGGCTAACTATGGCTACACCTTC. This codes for CASSGRANYGYTF.

V gene TRBV28 combines with J gene TRBJ2-2; TRBD1 is a possible D gene (6 bases). The CDR3 totals 13 residues. Per germline, CDR1 MDHEN and CDR2 SYDVKM. V was shortened by 6 bases and J by 5 bases, with 10 bases between the two germline ends. The CDR3 here is CASRHTGTGELFF. The CDR3 DNA reads TGTGCCAGCAGACACACAGGGACCGGGGAGCTGTTTTTT.

The chain carries TRBV28 and TRBJ1-1; possibly TRBD1 for D (6 bases). The germline V and J ends were trimmed by 3 bases and 1 base, with 9 bases remaining between them. From germline, CDR1 is MDHEN and CDR2 SYDVKM. CDR3 length: 14 residues. In DNA form, the CDR3 reads TGTGCCAGCAGTTTTGACAGGAGGAACACTGAAGCTTTCTTT. It yields the protein CASSFDRRNTEAFF. The full variable domain, in which reference TRBV28 and TRBJ1-1 provide the parts outside the CDR3, is DVKVTQSSRYLVKRTGEKVFLECVQDMDHENMFWYRQDPGLGLRLIYFSYDVKMKEKGDIPEGYSVSREKKERFSLILESASTNQTSMYLCASSFDRRNTEAFFGQGTRLTVV.

This chain connects TRBV15 to TRBJ1-2; 7 bases align to TRBD1. This CDR3 region has 15 residues. Germline V CDR1 and CDR2: LNHNV, YYDKDF (reference sequence). J lost 2 bases, V lost 5 bases, and 8 bases had no gene match. This CDR3 reads CATSPRQGGNYGYTF. The CDR3 DNA reads TGTGCCACCAGCCCTCGACAGGGTGGGAACTATGGCTACACCTTC.

This clone was seen a few times. J is TRBJ2-3 and V is TRBV5-1; 7 bases line up with TRBD1. In germline, CDR1 is SGHRS, CDR2 YFSETQ. This CDR3 has 14 amino acids. V shed 3 bases, J shed 3 bases, and the junction held 4 bases outside the gene matches. The CDR3 DNA follows: TGCGCCAGCAGCTCGACAGGGTGGACAGATACGCAGTATTTT. Amino acids: CASSSTGWTDTQYF.

The V and J genes are TRBV19 and TRBJ1-1; 12 bases are a match to TRBD1. The CDR3 spans 16 residues. Looked up from germline, CDR1 is LNHDA and CDR2 is SQIVND (reference sequence). J gave up 4 bases and V 6 bases, and 9 bases lay outside the gene matches. Here the CDR3 DNA reads TGTGCCAGTAGAATTGGGACAGGGGGCGCGGGCACTGAAGCTTTCTTT. Its protein product is CASRIGTGGAGTEAFF.

The rearrangement uses TRBV5-1 and TRBJ2-1; 13 positions match TRBD2. The CDR3 runs to 17 residues. Germline assignment: CDR1 SGHRS and CDR2 YFSETQ. The V segment lost 0 bases and the J segment 3 bases; nucleotides outside the gene matches: 3. This chain's CDR3 is CASSLGLAGGSYNEQFF. In DNA, the CDR3 is TGCGCCAGCAGCTTGGGACTAGCGGGGGGTAGCTACAATGAGCAGTTCTTC.

The rearrangement joins TRBV18 to TRBJ2-3; 8 bases agree with TRBD2. The V and J ends lost 2 bases and 3 bases, in that order; junction bases with no gene match: 4. The CDR3 runs to 15 residues. Germline V CDR1 and CDR2: KGHSH, LQKENI. CDR3 nucleotides: TGTGCCAGCTCACCATTGAGCGGGAGAACAGATACGCAGTATTTT. Protein product: CASSPLSGRTDTQYF.

V usage is TRBV7-9 and J usage is TRBJ1-1; D gene uncertain. V was trimmed by 0 bases and J by 4 bases, leaving 6 bases between them. Germline V gene data show CDR1 as SEHNR and CDR2 as FQNEAQ (reference sequence). This CDR3 region has 13 residues. The CDR3 loop reads CASSLAATTEAFF. In DNA form, the CDR3 reads TGTGCCAGCAGCTTAGCGGCCACCACTGAAGCTTTCTTT.

The genes are TRBV5-1 and TRBJ1-4, with unresolved D. Germline CDR1 SGHRS, CDR2 YFSETQ. V gave up 0 bases and J gave up 2 bases, with 8 bases separating them. The CDR3 totals 15 residues. The CDR3 protein is CASSLEGRTNEKLFF. As DNA, the CDR3 is TGCGCCAGCAGCTTGGAGGGCAGGACTAATGAAAAACTGTTTTTT.

V is TRBV5-4 and J is TRBJ1-4; D remains ambiguous. The V gene lost 0 bases and the J gene lost 6 bases, with 9 bases spanning the gap. The CDR3 extends over 14 amino acids. Germline V gene lookup returns CDR1 SGHNT and CDR2 YYREEE (reference sequence). CDR3 sequence: CASSLDPGDEKLFF. The DNA of the CDR3 is TGTGCCAGCAGCTTGGATCCTGGGGATGAAAAACTGTTTTTT.